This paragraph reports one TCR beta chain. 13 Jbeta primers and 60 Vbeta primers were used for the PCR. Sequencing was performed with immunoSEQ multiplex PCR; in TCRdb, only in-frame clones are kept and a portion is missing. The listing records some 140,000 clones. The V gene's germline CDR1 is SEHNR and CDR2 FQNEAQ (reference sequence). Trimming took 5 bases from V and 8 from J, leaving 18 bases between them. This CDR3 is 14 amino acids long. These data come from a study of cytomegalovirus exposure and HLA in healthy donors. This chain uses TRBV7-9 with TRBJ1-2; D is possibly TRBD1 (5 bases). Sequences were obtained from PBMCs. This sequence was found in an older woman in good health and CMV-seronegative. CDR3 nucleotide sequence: TGTGCCAGCAGCCCGAGCGGGACGGCCAGGGGCTACACCTTC. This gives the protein CASSPSGTARGYTF.